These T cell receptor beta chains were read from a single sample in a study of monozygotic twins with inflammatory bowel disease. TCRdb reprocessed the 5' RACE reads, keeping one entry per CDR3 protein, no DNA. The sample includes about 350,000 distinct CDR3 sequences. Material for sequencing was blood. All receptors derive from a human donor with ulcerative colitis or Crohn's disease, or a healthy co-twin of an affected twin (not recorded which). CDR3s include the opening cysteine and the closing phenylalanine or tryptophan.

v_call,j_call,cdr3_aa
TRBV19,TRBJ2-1,CASSIDGGTSRAEQFF
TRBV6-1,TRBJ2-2,CASSRQGSTGELFF
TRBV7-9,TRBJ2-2,CASSTEGPAGGTGELFF
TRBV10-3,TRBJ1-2,CAISPSYRANYGYTF
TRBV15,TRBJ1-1,CATSRSGLLMNTEAFF
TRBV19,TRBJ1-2,CASTGTAPNYGYTF
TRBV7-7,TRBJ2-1,CASSLYPDRNNEQFF
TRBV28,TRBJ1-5,CASKVPGQHNQPQHF
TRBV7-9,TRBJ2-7,CASSLNRGALADEQYF
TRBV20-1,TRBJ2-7,CSARRGEGLYEQYF
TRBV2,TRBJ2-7,CASSYPFDLTGYEQYF
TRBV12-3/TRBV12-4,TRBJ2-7,CASSPTARYEQYF
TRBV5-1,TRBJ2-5,CASSLAETGSETQYF
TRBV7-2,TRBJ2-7,CASSRGTDPYEQYF
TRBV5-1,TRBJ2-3,CASSTGTSGRTGADTQYF
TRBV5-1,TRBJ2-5,CASSLMGGLQETQYF
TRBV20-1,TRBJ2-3,CSAKFTDTQYF
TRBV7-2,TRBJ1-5,CASSWTGGAGQPQHF
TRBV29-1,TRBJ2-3,CSVDGQLDTQYF
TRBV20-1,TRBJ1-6,CSARDRTSSPLHF
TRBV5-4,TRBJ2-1,CASKPGGQGLNEQFF
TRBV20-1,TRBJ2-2,CSAPGTPGRELFF
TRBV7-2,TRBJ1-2,CASSLARDRGNFHTF
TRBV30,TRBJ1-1,CAWSPQHSQAFF